The present T cell receptor (beta chain) was sequenced within a study of response to subunit inactivated influenza vaccine. Study observations and caveats: The study's authors posited that every seasonal influenza vaccination enlists few new T cells.

The CDR3 totals 16 residues. Looked up from germline, CDR1 is SGHAT and CDR2 is FQNNGV. V dropped 5 bases and J dropped 10 bases, with 21 bases sitting between them. This clonotype was counted ten times or more. Antigen unknown. MiXCR was run by TCRdb on the RT-PCR reads, yielding one entry per CDR3 protein. The sample gives 860,000 or so distinct CDR3 sequences, 21% of which show up once; roughly 10% is in the top ten. J is TRBJ1-6 and V is TRBV11-2, with a weak D call TRBD1 (6 bases). Sequenced material: PBMCs from blood, taken less than 6 days after vaccination. This TCR derives from a man aged 45-65 years who received an inactivated influenza vaccine. CDR3 in amino acids: CASSELAGAVVSPLHF. CDR3 in DNA: TGTGCCAGCAGCGAGTTGGCAGGGGCCGTGGTCTCACCCCTCCACTTT.